Each of the 23 T cell receptor beta chains below was sequenced from the same sample in a study of T cell repertoires in aging, cancer and after chemotherapy (dated by TCRdb to about 2019). Sequencer: Illumina MiSeq. Multiplex touch-down PCR with a mixed TRB-A/B primer pool was used to amplify rearranged TRB sequences covering the V, D and J segments. TCRdb handled the public reads itself, with Q25 trimming in fastp and clone calling in MiXCR, and kept productive beta chains. Every distinct CDR3 protein forms one entry, paired with its most common genes and DNA. The sample contains roughly 9,300 distinct CDR3 sequences, about 40% of them found a single time. The ten largest clonotypes hold 1.5% to 2% of the sample. Genomic DNA extracted from peripheral blood, rather than sorted cells or RNA, was used as the source for amplification of TCR beta rearrangements. The specimen was blood. These receptors originate from a human donor in good health.

The rearrangement uses TRBV6-6 and TRBJ2-5; the D call may be TRBD1 or TRBD2 (5 bases each). Germline values: CDR1 MNHNY, CDR2 SVGAGI (reference sequence). Trimming took 5 bases from V and 4 from J, leaving 17 bases between them. The CDR3 totals 15 residues. CDR3 region: CASSIRRGAGETQYF. DNA for the CDR3: TGTGCCAGCAGTATTCGTAGGGGCGCGGGAGAGACCCAGTACTTC.

The V gene is TRBV18, the J gene TRBJ1-4; the match to TRBD1 covers 8 bases. In germline, CDR1 is KGHSH, CDR2 LQKENI. Trimming removed 8 bases from V and 13 bases from J; junction bases left unmatched: 18. This CDR3 comprises 15 residues. The CDR3, as DNA: TGTGCCAGCGCGATTTCGGACAGGGTTGTCGGCGGACTGTTTTTT. Protein sequence: CASAISDRVVGGLFF.

This sequence joins TRBV20-1 and TRBJ2-7, with D tentatively TRBD1 or TRBD2 (6 bases each). Germline V CDR1 and CDR2: DFQATT, SNEGSKA (reference sequence). V was pared by 0 bases and J by 0 bases, with 9 bases between. The CDR3 runs 14 residues. The CDR3 sequence is CSARETGASYEQYF. CDR3 nucleotides: TGCAGTGCTAGAGAAACGGGGGCCTCCTACGAGCAGTACTTC.

The chain employs TRBV27 and TRBJ2-1; D call uncertain. V was shortened by 3 bases and J by 5 bases, with 8 bases between the two germline ends. The germline gives CDR1 MNHEY, CDR2 SMNVEV (reference sequence). This CDR3 contains 13 residues. The CDR3 loop reads CASSLYPNNEQFF. CDR3 DNA sequence: TGTGCCAGCAGTTTGTATCCCAACAATGAGCAGTTCTTC.

By sample fraction, this clonotype is medium-sized. The chain has TRBV4-2 and TRBJ2-2; D is ambiguous. This CDR3 region has 13 residues. With 0 bases removed from V and 8 bases from J, the gap between germline ends came to 7 bases. Germline CDR1 LGHNA, CDR2 YNFKEQ. CDR3 sequence (DNA): TGTGCCAGCAGCCAAGAGTGGTTAGGGGAGCTGTTTTTT. This sequence encodes CASSQEWLGELFF.

The rearrangement links TRBV11-1 to TRBJ2-1; D remains ambiguous. Germline V lookup: CDR1 SGHAT, CDR2 FQDESV (reference sequence). The ends were cut back, 1 base at V and 9 bases at J, with 1 base in the middle. The CDR3 length is 10 residues. CDR3 in DNA: TGTGCCAGCAGCTTAGTTGAGCAGTTCTTC. Translating it yields CASSLVEQFF.

This chain joins TRBV7-2 and TRBJ2-7, with 9 bases identical to TRBD2. The CDR3 is 17 residues long. Germline lookup yields CDR1 SGHTA and CDR2 FQGNSA. V shed 4 bases and J 0 bases; nucleotides not matched to a gene: 10. The CDR3, as DNA: TGTGCCAGCAGCTCCTCCATGAGCGGGGGGCACTCCTACGAGCAGTACTTC. Its translation is CASSSSMSGGHSYEQYF.

V is TRBV27 and J is TRBJ2-2; a possible D gene is TRBD1 (6 bases). The CDR3 sequence is 15 residues long. Germline CDR1 reads MNHEY; CDR2 reads SMNVEV (reference sequence). The V gene lost 3 bases and the J gene lost 1 base, with 9 bases spanning the gap. The CDR3 nucleotides read TGTGCCAGCAGTTTCTCGACAGGGAACACCGGGGAGCTGTTTTTT. Translated, it gives CASSFSTGNTGELFF.

V gene TRBV6-5 combines with J gene TRBJ2-1, with D hard to call. Per the germline V gene, CDR1 is MNHEY and CDR2 is SVGAGI. The germline V and J ends were trimmed by 0 bases and 8 bases, with 23 bases remaining between them. This CDR3 region has 18 residues. The CDR3 region is CASSYSSPVGWNSYEQFF. The CDR3 DNA reads TGTGCCAGCAGTTACTCCTCCCCCGTAGGGTGGAATAGCTATGAGCAGTTCTTC.

V usage is TRBV19 and J usage is TRBJ2-3, with 7 nucleotides matching TRBD1. In germline, CDR1 is LNHDA, CDR2 SQIVND (reference sequence). V dropped 7 bases and J dropped 1; count of bases not matched to a gene: 17. CDR3 length: 18 residues. Here the CDR3 reads CASTPGGQPGSGTDTQYF. The CDR3 DNA reads TGTGCCAGTACCCCAGGGGGACAGCCAGGAAGCGGCACAGATACGCAGTATTTT.

CDR3 in amino acids: CASSLTDRPTEAFF. The CDR3 bases are TGTGCCAGCAGCCTAACCGACAGGCCCACTGAAGCTTTCTTT. The chain joins TRBV7-9 to TRBJ1-1, with D perhaps TRBD1 (6 bases). The CDR3 is made up of 14 amino acids. The V gene's germline CDR1 is SEHNR and CDR2 FQNEAQ (reference sequence). V was shortened by 5 bases and J by 4 bases, with 14 bases between the two germline ends.

This sequence joins TRBV12-3 or TRBV12-4 and TRBJ2-2, with 7 bases aligning to TRBD1. Trimming took 0 bases from V and 0 from J; bases not matched to a gene: 7. This CDR3 has 18 amino acids. This chain's CDR3 is CASSLAEGQGANTGELFF. DNA of the CDR3: TGTGCCAGCAGTTTAGCCGAAGGGCAGGGGGCGAACACCGGGGAGCTGTTTTTT.

The V and J genes are TRBV6-1 and TRBJ2-5; possibly TRBD2 for D (6 bases). Trimming stripped 11 bases from V and 2 bases from J, with 15 bases between. This CDR3 region has 13 residues. Looked up from germline, CDR1 is MNHNS and CDR2 is SASEGT. CDR3 in amino acids: CAGRSGVQETQYF. In nucleotides, the CDR3 is TGTGCCGGAAGGTCGGGAGTACAAGAGACCCAGTACTTC.

CDR3 protein: CASSRAQGFSYEQYF. CDR3 nucleotides: TGCGCCAGCAGTCGAGCCCAGGGATTCTCCTACGAGCAGTACTTC. The chain joins TRBV4-1 to TRBJ2-7; D may be TRBD1 (5 bases). The CDR3 extends over 15 amino acids. V lost 6 bases, J lost 0 bases, and 15 bases lay in between. CDR1 and CDR2 (germline): MGHRA, YSYEKL.

V gene TRBV6-5 combines with J gene TRBJ2-7; 7 bases are shared with TRBD1. The CDR3 totals 15 residues. The trim removed 4 bases at V and 0 bases at J, leaving 6 bases unmatched. The germline gives CDR1 MNHEY, CDR2 SVGAGI. CDR3 residues: CASSLTGTDSYEQYV. The CDR3, as DNA: TGTGCCAGCAGTTTAACCGGGACAGACTCCTACGAGCAGTACGTC.

This clonotype was seen a few times. This sequence joins TRBV19 and TRBJ1-3, with 9 bases aligning to TRBD1. J was trimmed by 4 bases and V by 4 bases; bases with no gene match: 5. Germline values: CDR1 LNHDA, CDR2 SQIVND (reference sequence). The CDR3 sequence is 15 residues long. CDR3 amino acids: CASSTQGARGNTIYF. The CDR3 DNA follows: TGTGCCAGTAGTACACAGGGGGCGCGAGGAAACACCATATATTTT.

This clonotype has only a few counts. The chain links TRBV12-3 or TRBV12-4 to TRBJ2-7; D not resolved. V was cut by 4 bases and J by 5 bases, with 18 bases left in between. CDR3 size: 15 residues. CDR3 residues: CASSSPTARINEQYF. The CDR3 DNA reads TGTGCCAGCAGTTCTCCGACGGCGAGGATCAACGAGCAGTACTTC.

The chain has TRBV15 and TRBJ1-2; D not resolved. Germline V gene data show CDR1 as LNHNV and CDR2 as YYDKDF (reference sequence). CDR3 length: 13 residues. Trimming stripped 1 base from V and 6 bases from J, with 9 bases between. The CDR3 loop is CATSRVEADGYTF. The CDR3 DNA reads TGTGCCACCAGCAGAGTCGAGGCGGATGGCTACACCTTC.

J is TRBJ1-1 and V is TRBV12-3 or TRBV12-4; 7 positions match TRBD1. V gave up 5 bases and J gave up 1 base; unmatched junction bases: 4. This CDR3 region has 14 residues. The CDR3, as DNA: TGTGCCAGCAGTGGCGGGACAGCGAACACTGAAGCTTTCTTT. Translation: CASSGGTANTEAFF.

The chain is built from TRBV6-5 and TRBJ1-1; D is undetermined. Trimming took off 2 bases at V and 1 base at J, with 5 bases between the two ends. The CDR3 loop spans 13 amino acids. Germline V gene data show CDR1 as MNHEY and CDR2 as SVGAGI. The CDR3 coding sequence is TGTGCCAGCAGTTACGAGGCGAACACTGAAGCTTTCTTT. Translation: CASSYEANTEAFF.

Only a few counts were recorded for this clonotype. This CDR3 reads CASSRSQGNQPQHF. The CDR3 DNA reads TGTGCCAGCAGCCGATCTCAGGGGAATCAGCCCCAGCATTTT. This sequence joins TRBV12-3 or TRBV12-4 and TRBJ1-5, with a weak D call TRBD1 (6 bases). This CDR3 region has 14 residues. Trimming pared 6 bases from V and 4 bases from J, leaving 13 bases between.

The chain combines TRBV12-3 or TRBV12-4 with TRBJ2-3; perhaps TRBD2 as D (7 bases). The CDR3 runs 15 residues. Trimming shortened V by 5 bases and J by 5 bases, and 17 bases separated the two germline ends. As DNA, the CDR3 is TGTGCCAGCAGTGCGGCGGGGGCCGGGGGAGATACGCAGTATTTT. This gives the protein CASSAAGAGGDTQYF.

The chain is built from TRBV15 and TRBJ1-5; unclear D gene. The V and J ends lost 0 bases and 0 bases respectively, with 3 bases between them. The CDR3 covers 14 residues. From germline, CDR1 is LNHNV and CDR2 YYDKDF (reference sequence). The CDR3 DNA sequence: TGTGCCACCAGCAGAGATAATAGCAATCAGCCCCAGCATTTT. This sequence encodes CATSRDNSNQPQHF.